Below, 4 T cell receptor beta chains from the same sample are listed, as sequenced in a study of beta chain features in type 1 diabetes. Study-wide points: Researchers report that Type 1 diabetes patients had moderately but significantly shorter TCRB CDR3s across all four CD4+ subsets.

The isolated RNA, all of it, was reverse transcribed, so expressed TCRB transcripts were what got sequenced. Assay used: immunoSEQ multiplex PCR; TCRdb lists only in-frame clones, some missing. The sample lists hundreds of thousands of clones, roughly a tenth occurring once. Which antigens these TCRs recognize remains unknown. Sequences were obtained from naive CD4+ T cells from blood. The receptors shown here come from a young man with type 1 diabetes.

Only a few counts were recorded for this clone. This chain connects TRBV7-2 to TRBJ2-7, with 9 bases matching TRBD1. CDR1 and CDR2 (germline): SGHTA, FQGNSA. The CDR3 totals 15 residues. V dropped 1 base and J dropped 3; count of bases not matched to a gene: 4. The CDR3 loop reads CASSLVGTGIYEQYF. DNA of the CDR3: TGTGCCAGCAGCTTAGTCGGGACAGGGATCTACGAGCAGTACTTC.

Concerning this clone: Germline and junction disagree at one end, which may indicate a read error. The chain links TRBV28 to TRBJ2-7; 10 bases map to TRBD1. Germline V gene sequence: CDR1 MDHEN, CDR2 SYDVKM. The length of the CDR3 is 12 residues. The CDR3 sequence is CASSLEGTGVSF. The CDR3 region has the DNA TGTGCCAGCAGTTTGGAAGGGACAGGGGTATCCTTC.

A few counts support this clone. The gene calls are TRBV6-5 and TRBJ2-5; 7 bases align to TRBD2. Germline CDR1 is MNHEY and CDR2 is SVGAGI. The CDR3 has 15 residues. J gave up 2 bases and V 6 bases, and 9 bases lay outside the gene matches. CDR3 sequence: CASRMASGDQETQYF. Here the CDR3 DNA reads TGTGCCAGCAGGATGGCTAGCGGTGATCAAGAGACCCAGTACTTC.

DNA of the CDR3: TGTGCCAGCAGTGAATCCCGGACAGGGAGTATCGGCTACACCTTC. Translated, it gives CASSESRTGSIGYTF. The chain is built from TRBV25-1 and TRBJ1-2, with TRBD1 matching over 8 bases. The J segment lost 8 bases and the V segment lost 1 base, leaving 9 bases of the junction unmatched. Germline-derived CDR1 and CDR2 are MGHDK and SYGVNS. The CDR3 sequence is 15 residues long.